The present T cell receptor beta chain was sequenced within a study of beta chain features in type 1 diabetes. As every portion of the isolated RNA was reverse transcribed, the sequencing read expressed TCRB transcripts. Repertoires were generated with immunoSEQ multiplex PCR, while TCRdb's copy carries only in-frame clones and drops some. The profile shows under 250,000 clones, about 14% of them singletons. Germline lookup yields CDR1 MGHRA and CDR2 YSYEKL. This CDR3 has 14 amino acids. After removal of 0 bases from V and 6 bases from J, the junction contained 4 bases not matched to a gene. There are a few counts of this clone. What it recognizes is unknown. Study-wide findings and caveats: Moderate yet significant TCRB CDR3 shortening was seen in Type 1 diabetes patients in all four CD4+ subsets.

Sequencing was performed on naive CD4+ T cells from blood. The chain is built from TRBV4-1 and TRBJ2-7; 8 bases match TRBD2. This sequence originates from a man aged 25 to 45 with type 1 diabetes. CDR3 sequence: CASSQEQRGTEQYF. In nucleotides, the CDR3 is TGCGCCAGCAGCCAAGAACAGCGGGGGACCGAGCAGTACTTC.